The T cell receptor beta chain under discussion was sequenced for a study of post-analysis software for immune sequencing data. Study-level information: Multiple sclerosis in the patients followed relapsing-remitting, secondary progressive and progressive-relapsing courses.

Included in the TCR beta cDNA libraries were unique molecular identifiers. T cells numbering 1 to 10 million yielded 500,000 to 550,000 cDNA molecules. MiXCR, run by TCRdb on the PCR reads, gives a single entry per CDR3 protein. The data show more than 350,000 distinct CDR3 sequences, 35% to 45% seen once. The J segment lost 2 bases and the V segment lost 0 bases, leaving 6 bases of the junction unmatched. CDR3 length: 17 amino acids. CDR1 and CDR2 from the germline V gene are DFQATT and SNEGSKA (reference sequence). This clonotype was found a few times. What it binds is not known. Study results and caveats: Normalized Chao1 diversity was significantly reduced in patients versus controls. Several TRBV segments, TRBV5-6, TRBV5-1 and TRBV20-1 among them, were found more frequent in patients than controls.

The source material was blood. The clonotype was recovered from a girl aged 2 to 10 with multiple sclerosis. The rearrangement joins TRBV20-1 to TRBJ2-1, with TRBD2 matching over 11 bases. In DNA, the CDR3 is TGCAGTGCTAGAGAAGGGACTAGCGGAAATCCCTACAATGAGCAGTTCTTC. The encoded protein is CSAREGTSGNPYNEQFF.